The present T cell receptor (beta chain) was sequenced within a study of shared clonotypes between healthy human individuals. The overall study: Three plates each covered CD4 naive and memory; CD8 naive two, CD8 memory one.

CDR3 length equals 12 residues. From germline, CDR1 is MNHEY and CDR2 SVGAGI. Trimming cost V 5 bases and J 5 bases; bases outside gene matches: 3. This clone came up many times. The sample holds other DNA sequences that translate to the same CDR3. As originally analysed: Without quality scores, immunoSEQ junctional reads could not be filtered like full-length reads. Sequencing used immunoSEQ multiplex PCR; TCRdb keeps in-frame clones, though not all of them. The V and J calls and the clone size are those of that table, but D and trimming were determined from the DNA. Among hundreds of thousands of clones listed, 92% were seen once. Naive CD8 populations comprised CD45RO-negative cells positively selected for CCR7, excluding terminally differentiated effector memory CD45RA+ cells.

Sequences were obtained from naive CD8+ T cells sorted from blood. This TCR was sampled from a man aged 25-45 years in good health. The gene calls are TRBV6-5 and TRBJ2-7, with 7 nucleotides matching TRBD1. The CDR3 DNA is TGTGCCAGCAGTGAAGGGGGCCACGAGCAGTACTTC. It translates to CASSEGGHEQYF.